The source of this T cell receptor beta chain is a study of regulatory T cells in long-lasting Graves disease. Study-level results: Patients whose Graves' disease persisted exhibited lower TCR diversity than those newly diagnosed.

Time point indicated: newly diagnosed GD, antithyroid drugs for less than 3 months. From RNA extracted from PBMCs, the TCR library was made. Investigators prepared the TCR beta libraries by applying iRepertoire HTBI primers and Arm-PCR of CDR3 regions. TCRdb redid the calling of the multiplex PCR reads with MiXCR, one entry per CDR3 protein. This table holds a few hundred thousand distinct CDR3 sequences, 16% found once. This clonotype was detected ten times or more. The antigen remains unidentified. With 6 bases removed from V and 2 bases from J, the gap between germline ends came to 10 bases. The germline V gene has CDR1 MNHNS and CDR2 SASEGT. CDR3 length: 13 residues. The sample was also reused in another study, on T cells in Graves' hyperthyroidism and ophthalmopathy.

This material consisted of peripheral blood mononuclear cells (PBMCs), taken at new diagnosis, from a patient treated with antithyroid drugs. This chain connects TRBV6-1 to TRBJ1-2; TRBD1 is a possible D gene (6 bases). This clonotype was sampled from a man aged 35 to 55 with Graves disease. Written as DNA, the CDR3 is TGTGCCAGCAGACACGGGACAAACTATGGCTACACCTTC. This gives the protein CASRHGTNYGYTF.